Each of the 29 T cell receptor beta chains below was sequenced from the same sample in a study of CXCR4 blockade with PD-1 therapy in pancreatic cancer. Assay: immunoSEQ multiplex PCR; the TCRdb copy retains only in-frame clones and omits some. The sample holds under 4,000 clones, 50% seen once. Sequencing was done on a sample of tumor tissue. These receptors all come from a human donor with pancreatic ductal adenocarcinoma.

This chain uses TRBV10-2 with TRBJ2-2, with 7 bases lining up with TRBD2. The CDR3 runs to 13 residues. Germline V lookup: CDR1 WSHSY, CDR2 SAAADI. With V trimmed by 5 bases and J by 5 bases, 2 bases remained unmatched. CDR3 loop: CASSRRETGELFF. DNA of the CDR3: TGCGCCAGCAGTCGGCGGGAGACCGGGGAGCTGTTTTTT.

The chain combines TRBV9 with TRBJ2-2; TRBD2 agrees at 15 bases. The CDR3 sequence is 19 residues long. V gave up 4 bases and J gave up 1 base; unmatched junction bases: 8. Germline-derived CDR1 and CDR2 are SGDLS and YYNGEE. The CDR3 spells CASSPVPGLAGGNTGELFF. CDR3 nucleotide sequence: TGTGCCAGCAGCCCTGTCCCGGGACTAGCGGGAGGGAACACCGGGGAGCTGTTTTTT.

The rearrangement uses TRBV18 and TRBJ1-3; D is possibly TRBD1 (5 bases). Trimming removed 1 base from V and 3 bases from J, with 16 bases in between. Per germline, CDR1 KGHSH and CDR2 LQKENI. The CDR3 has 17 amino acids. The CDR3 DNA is TGTGCCAGCTCACCACGGTTGGGGGAAAAAGGTGGAAACACCATATATTTT. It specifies CASSPRLGEKGGNTIYF.

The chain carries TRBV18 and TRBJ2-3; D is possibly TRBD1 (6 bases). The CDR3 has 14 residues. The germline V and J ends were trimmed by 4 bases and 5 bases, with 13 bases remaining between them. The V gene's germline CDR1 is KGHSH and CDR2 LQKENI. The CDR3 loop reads CASSRQEVGDTQYF. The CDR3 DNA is TGTGCCAGCTCACGACAGGAGGTGGGAGATACGCAGTATTTT.

DNA of the CDR3: TGTGCCAGCACCACGGGGGGGAGGACTGAAGCTTTCTTT. Amino acids: CASTTGGRTEAFF. This chain connects TRBV6-8 to TRBJ1-1, with D perhaps TRBD1 (5 bases). The CDR3 runs 13 residues. V lost 7 bases and J lost 5, with 14 bases in between. Germline V gene sequence: CDR1 MNHGY, CDR2 SAAAGT.

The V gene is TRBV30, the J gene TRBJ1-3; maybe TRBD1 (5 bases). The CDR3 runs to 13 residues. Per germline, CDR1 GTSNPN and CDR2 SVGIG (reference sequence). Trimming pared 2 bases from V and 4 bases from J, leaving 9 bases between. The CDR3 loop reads CAWSPGGGNTIYF. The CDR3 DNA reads TGTGCCTGGAGTCCCGGGGGAGGAAACACCATATATTTT.

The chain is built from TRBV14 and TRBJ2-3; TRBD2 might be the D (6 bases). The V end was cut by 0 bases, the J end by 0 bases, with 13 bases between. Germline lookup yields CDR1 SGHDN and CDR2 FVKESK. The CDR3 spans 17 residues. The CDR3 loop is CASSQDTGVGSTDTQYF. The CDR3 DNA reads TGTGCCAGCAGCCAAGACACGGGAGTAGGCAGCACAGATACGCAGTATTTT.

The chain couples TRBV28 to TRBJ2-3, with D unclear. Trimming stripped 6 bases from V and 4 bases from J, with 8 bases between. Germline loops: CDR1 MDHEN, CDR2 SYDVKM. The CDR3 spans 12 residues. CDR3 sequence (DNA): TGTGCCAGCAGGAGGTTCCCAGATACGCAGTATTTT. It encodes CASRRFPDTQYF.

In nucleotides, the CDR3 is TGTGCCAGCTCACCCGGGACAGGGGGCACTGAAGCTTTCTTT. Protein product: CASSPGTGGTEAFF. The chain has TRBV18 and TRBJ1-1, with TRBD1 matching 11 bases. Germline CDR1 and CDR2: KGHSH and LQKENI. The junction had 1 base not matched to a gene; V was cut back by 3 bases and J by 4 bases. The CDR3 consists of 14 residues.

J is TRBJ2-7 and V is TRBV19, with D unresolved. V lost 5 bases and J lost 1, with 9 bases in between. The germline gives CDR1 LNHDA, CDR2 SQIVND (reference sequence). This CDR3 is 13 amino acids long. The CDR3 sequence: CASSVAGSYEQYF. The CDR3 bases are TGTGCCAGTAGTGTCGCAGGATCCTACGAGCAGTACTTC.

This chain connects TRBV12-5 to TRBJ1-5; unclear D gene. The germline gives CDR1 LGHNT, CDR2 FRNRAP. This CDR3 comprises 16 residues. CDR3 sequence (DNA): TGTGCCAACAGTAGGAGCCGAGATTATAGCAATCAGCCCCAGCATTTT. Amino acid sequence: CANSRSRDYSNQPQHF.

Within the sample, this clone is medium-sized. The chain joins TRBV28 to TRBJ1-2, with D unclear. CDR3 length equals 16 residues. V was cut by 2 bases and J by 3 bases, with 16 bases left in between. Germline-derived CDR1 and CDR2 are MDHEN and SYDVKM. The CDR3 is CASSLEELTGYYGYTF. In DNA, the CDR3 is TGTGCCAGCAGTTTAGAAGAGTTGACCGGCTACTATGGCTACACCTTC.

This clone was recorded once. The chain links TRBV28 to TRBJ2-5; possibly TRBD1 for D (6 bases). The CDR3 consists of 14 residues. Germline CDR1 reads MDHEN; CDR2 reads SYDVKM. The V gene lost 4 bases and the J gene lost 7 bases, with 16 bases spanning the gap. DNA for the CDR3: TGTGCCAGCAGTTCTAAATACAGGGCCGGGACCCAGTACTTC. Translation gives CASSSKYRAGTQYF.

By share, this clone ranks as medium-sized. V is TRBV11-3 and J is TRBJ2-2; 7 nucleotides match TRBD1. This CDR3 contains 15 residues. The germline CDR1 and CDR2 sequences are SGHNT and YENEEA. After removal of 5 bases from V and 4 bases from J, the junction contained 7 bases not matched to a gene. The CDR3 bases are TGTGCCAGCAGCCCAACGGGACAGCCCACCGGGGAGCTGTTTTTT. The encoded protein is CASSPTGQPTGELFF.

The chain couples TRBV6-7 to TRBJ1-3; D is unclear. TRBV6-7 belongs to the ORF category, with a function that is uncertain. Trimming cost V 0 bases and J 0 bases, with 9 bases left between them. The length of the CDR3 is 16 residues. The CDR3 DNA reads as TGTGCCAGCAGTTACTCTGAGGGTAGCTCTGGAAACACCATATATTTT. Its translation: CASSYSEGSSGNTIYF.

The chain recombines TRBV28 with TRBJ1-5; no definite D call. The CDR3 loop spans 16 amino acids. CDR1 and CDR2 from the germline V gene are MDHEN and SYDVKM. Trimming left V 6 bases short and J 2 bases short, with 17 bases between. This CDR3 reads CASSPGSAEGNQPQHF. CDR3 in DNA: TGTGCCAGCAGCCCAGGATCAGCCGAGGGCAATCAGCCCCAGCATTTT.

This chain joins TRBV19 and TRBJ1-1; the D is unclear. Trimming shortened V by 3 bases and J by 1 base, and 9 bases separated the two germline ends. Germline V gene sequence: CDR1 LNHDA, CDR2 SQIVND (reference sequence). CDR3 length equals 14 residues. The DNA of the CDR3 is TGTGCCAGTAGTATTCAAGCTTCGAACACTGAAGCTTTCTTT. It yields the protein CASSIQASNTEAFF.

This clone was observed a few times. The CDR3 protein is CASSSRNRGTDTQYF. The CDR3 DNA reads TGTGCCAGTAGTAGTAGGAACAGGGGCACAGATACGCAGTATTTT. The chain carries TRBV19 and TRBJ2-3, with D perhaps TRBD1 (6 bases). Trimming stripped 4 bases from V and 1 base from J, with 12 bases between. Germline CDR1 is LNHDA and CDR2 is SQIVND (reference sequence). This CDR3 is 15 amino acids long.

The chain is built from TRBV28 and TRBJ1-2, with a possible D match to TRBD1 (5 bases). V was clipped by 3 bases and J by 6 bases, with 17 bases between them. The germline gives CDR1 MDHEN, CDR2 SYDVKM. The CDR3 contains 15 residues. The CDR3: CASSFPPDNKDGYTF. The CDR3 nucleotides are TGTGCCAGCAGTTTCCCCCCGGACAATAAGGATGGCTACACCTTC.

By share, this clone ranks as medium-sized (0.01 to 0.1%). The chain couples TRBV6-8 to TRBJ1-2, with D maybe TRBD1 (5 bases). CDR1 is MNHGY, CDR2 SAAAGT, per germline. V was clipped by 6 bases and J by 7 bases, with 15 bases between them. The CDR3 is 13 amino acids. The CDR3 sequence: CASSPRDPLGYTF. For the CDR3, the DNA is TGTGCCAGCAGCCCTCGGGACCCCCTTGGCTACACCTTC.

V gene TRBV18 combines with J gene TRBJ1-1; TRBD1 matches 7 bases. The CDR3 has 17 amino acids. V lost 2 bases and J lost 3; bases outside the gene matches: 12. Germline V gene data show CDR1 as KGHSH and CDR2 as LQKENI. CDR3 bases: TGTGCCAGCTCACCAACGTCGGCAGGGGGTTTGGACACTGAAGCTTTCTTT. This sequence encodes CASSPTSAGGLDTEAFF.

CDR3 DNA: TGTGCCACCCAATCTAGTAGGGGGGGGAGGACCGGGGAGCTGTTTTTT. Translating it yields CATQSSRGGRTGELFF. The chain has TRBV12-5 and TRBJ2-2; weak D call: TRBD2 (7 bases). CDR1 is LGHNT, CDR2 FRNRAP, per germline. This CDR3 comprises 16 residues. The entire variable domain, with the rest obtained from reference TRBV12-5 and TRBJ2-2, is as follows: DARVTQTPRHKVTEMGQEVTMRCQPILGHNTVFWYRQTMMQGLELLAYFRNRAPLDDSGMPKDRFSAEMPDATLATLKIQPSEPRDSAVYFCATQSSRGGRTGELFFGEGSRLTVL.

CDR3 bases: TGCGCCAGCACGGGCAGGTGGGCAGCCGATCCCTACGAGCAGTACTTC. It encodes CASTGRWAADPYEQYF. V gene TRBV1 combines with J gene TRBJ2-7. TRBV1 represents a pseudogene. CDR3 length equals 16 residues.

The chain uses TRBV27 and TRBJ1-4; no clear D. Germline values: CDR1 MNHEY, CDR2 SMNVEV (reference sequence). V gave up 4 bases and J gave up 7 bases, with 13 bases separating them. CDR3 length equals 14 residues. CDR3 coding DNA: TGTGCCAGCAGTTCTCTTCTCTGGGGTGAAAAACTGTTTTTT. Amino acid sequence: CASSSLLWGEKLFF.

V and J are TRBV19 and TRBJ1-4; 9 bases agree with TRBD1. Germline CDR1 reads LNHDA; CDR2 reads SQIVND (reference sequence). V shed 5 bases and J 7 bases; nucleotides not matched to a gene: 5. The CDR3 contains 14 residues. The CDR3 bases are TGTGCCAGTAGTCTGGACAGGGGAAGTGAAAAACTGTTTTTT. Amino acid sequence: CASSLDRGSEKLFF.

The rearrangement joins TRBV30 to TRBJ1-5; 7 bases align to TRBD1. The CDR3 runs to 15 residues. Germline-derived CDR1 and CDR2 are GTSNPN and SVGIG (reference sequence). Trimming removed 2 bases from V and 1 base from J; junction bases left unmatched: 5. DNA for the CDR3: TGTGCCTGGAGTTTACAGGGGCGAAGCAATCAGCCCCAGCATTTT. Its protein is CAWSLQGRSNQPQHF.

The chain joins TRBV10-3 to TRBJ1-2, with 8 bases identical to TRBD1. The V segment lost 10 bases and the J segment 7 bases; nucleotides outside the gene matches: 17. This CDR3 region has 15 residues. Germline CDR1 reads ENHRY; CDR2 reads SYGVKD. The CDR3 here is CASRGQGPTWGGYTF. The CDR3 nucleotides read TGTGCCAGCCGAGGACAGGGTCCTACATGGGGTGGCTACACCTTC.

CDR3 loop: CASSGYTGELFF. The CDR3 DNA follows: TGTGCCAGCAGTGGATACACCGGGGAGCTGTTTTTT. This chain links TRBV6-8 with TRBJ2-2, with D unresolved. This CDR3 is 12 amino acids long. Looked up from germline, CDR1 is MNHGY and CDR2 is SAAAGT. The V and J ends lost 5 bases and 3 bases respectively, with 4 bases between them.

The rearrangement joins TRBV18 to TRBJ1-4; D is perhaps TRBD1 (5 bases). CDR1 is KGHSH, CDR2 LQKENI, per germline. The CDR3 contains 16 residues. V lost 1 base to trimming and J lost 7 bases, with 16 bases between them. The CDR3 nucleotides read TGTGCCAGCTCACCACGAGCCCAGGGAAAGGGTGAAAAACTGTTTTTT. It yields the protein CASSPRAQGKGEKLFF. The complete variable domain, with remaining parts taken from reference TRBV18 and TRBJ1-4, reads NAGVMQNPRHLVRRRGQEARLRCSPMKGHSHVYWYRQLPEEGLKFMVYLQKENIIDESGMPKERFSAEFPKEGPSILRIQQVVRGDSAAYFCASSPRAQGKGEKLFFGSGTQLSVL.